This T cell receptor beta chain originates from a study of T cell repertoires in cytomegalovirus infection. Study background: CMV infection together with matching HLA type was indicated by public TCR beta signatures. Overall study results and limits: The cumulative frequency of public TCR beta families identified carriers of CMV plus the relevant HLA. HLA-C-restricted, CMV-specific TCR beta clonotypes were dominant ex vivo.

Note on this clonotype: Its target is unknown.

Trimming left V 7 bases short and J 5 bases short, with 14 bases between. CDR1 MDHEN and CDR2 SYDVKM come from the germline V gene. This CDR3 has 13 amino acids. TCRdb redid the calling of the reads with MiXCR, one entry per CDR3 protein. This sample has approximately 100,000 distinct CDR3 sequences; less than 25% occur once, and the top ten carry more than 35%. The source of this sequence is a human donor in good health (CMV status not recorded). Some clones in this sample may be carry-over from other donors' samples. This chain connects TRBV28 to TRBJ1-2; D gene uncertain. Sequenced sample: CD8+ T cells from PBMCs. The CDR3 region has the DNA TGTGCCAGCACCCTTTGGGGTTATTATGGCTACACCTTC. It codes for CASTLWGYYGYTF.